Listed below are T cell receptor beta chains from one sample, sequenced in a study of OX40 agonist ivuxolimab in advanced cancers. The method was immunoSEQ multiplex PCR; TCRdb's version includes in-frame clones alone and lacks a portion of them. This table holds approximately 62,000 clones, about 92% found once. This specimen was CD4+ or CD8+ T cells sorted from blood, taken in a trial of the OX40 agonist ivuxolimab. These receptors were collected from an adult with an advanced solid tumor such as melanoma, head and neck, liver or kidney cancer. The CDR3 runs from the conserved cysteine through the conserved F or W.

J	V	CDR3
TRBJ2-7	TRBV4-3	CASSQAVYGAYEQYF
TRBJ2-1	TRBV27	CASSPRQVPFGNNEQFF
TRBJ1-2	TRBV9	CASSPDSFNYGYTF
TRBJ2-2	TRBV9	CASSVATGKGTLNTGELFF
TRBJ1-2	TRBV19	CASNFGGNYGYTF
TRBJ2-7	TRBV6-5	CASSPETSLSYEQYF
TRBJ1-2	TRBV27	CASSQIKPTGAVGGYTF
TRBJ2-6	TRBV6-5	CASSPGGYGANVLTF
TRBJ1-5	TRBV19	CASSILWDANQPQHF
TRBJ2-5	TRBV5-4	CASSWWALPETQYF
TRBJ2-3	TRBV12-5	CASGWGLAGGGADTQYF
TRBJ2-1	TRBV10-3	CAISDPGLAGGVMDEQFF
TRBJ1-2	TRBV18	CASSPTDLTNYGYTF
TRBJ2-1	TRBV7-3	CASSWTSGSVNEQFF
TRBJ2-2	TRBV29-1	CSVERAGGYTGELFF
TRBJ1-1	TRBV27	CASSRTGFEAFF